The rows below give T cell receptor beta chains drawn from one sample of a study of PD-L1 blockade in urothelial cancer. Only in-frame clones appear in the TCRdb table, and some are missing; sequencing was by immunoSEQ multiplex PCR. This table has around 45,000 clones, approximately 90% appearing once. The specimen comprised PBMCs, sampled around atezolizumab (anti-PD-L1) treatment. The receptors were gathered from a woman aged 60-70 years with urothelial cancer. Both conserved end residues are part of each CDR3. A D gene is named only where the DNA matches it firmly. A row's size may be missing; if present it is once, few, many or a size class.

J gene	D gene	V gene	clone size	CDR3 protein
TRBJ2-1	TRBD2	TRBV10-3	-	CAISEPGTSGMSSYNEQFF
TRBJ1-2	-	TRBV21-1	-	CASKGTGLDGYTF
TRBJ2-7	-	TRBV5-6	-	CASSVVGLHYEQYF
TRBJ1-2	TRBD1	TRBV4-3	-	CASSLLQGTSDGYTF
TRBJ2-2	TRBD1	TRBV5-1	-	CASSLFQGAMDTGELFF
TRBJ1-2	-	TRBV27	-	CASSARVGPNYGYTF
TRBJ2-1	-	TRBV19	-	CASSRRQYNEQFF
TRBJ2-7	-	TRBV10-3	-	CAISEARVDYEQYF
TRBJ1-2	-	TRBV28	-	CASRLAGANYGYTF
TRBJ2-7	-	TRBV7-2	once	CASSPDTARYEQYF
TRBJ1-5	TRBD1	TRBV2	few	CASSSQGSNQPQHF
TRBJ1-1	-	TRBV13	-	CASSLGGGPYRSEAFF
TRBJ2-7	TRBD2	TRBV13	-	CASSPTGTSAYEQYF
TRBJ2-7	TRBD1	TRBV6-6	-	CASSYRDRVHEQYF
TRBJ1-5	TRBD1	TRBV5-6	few	CASSLGQAGQPQHF
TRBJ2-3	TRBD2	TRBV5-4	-	CASSPALAGTDTQYF
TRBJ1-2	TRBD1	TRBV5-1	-	CASSLGANRDRGDHGYTF
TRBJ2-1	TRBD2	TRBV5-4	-	CASGGRAGGGLNEQFF
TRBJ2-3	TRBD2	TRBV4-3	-	CASSQGPAGGSDTQYF
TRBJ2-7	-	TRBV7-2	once	CASSAGTGTYEQYF
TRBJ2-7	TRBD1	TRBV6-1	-	CATWTGYEQYF
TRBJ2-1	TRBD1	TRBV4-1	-	CASSQDPPRGTGINEQFF
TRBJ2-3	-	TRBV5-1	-	CASRRTQGRRGDTQYF
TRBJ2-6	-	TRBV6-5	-	CASSHRGANVLTF
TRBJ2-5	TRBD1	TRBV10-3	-	CAISRQGGQETQYF
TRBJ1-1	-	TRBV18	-	CASSPFPRRATEAFF
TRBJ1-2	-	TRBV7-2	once	CASSRSGFGYGYTF
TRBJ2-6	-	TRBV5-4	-	CASSLGGTGANVLTF
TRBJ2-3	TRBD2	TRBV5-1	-	CASGSGGTDTQYF
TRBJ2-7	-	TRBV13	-	CASSRQFTYEQYF
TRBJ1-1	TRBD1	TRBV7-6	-	CASRLPTGFTEAFF
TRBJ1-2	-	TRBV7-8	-	CASSLRTDNYGYTF
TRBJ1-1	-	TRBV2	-	CASYSPSIQALHWEAFF
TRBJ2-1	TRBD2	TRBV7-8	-	CASSLVAGGSEQFF
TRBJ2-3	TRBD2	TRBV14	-	CASSQVFSGRASPDTQYF
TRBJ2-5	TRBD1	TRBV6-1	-	CASIMRGGGETQYF
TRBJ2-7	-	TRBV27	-	CASSPGSGVNEQYF
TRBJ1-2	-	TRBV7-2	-	CASSFTGNYGYTF
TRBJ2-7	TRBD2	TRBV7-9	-	CASSLVQGLAGDYEQYF
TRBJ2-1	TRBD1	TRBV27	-	CASSLSETGGWQFF